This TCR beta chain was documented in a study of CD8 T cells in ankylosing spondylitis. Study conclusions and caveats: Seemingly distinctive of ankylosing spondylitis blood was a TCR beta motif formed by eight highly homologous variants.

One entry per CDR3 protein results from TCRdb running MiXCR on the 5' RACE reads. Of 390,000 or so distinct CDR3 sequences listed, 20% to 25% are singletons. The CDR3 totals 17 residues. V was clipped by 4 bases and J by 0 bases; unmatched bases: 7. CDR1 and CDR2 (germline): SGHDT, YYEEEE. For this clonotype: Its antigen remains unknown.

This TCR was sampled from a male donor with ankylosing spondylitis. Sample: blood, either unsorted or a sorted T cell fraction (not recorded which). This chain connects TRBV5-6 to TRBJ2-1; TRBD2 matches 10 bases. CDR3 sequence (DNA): TGTGCCAGCAGCAACTGGGGACTAGCGAGCTCCTACAATGAGCAGTTCTTC. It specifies CASSNWGLASSYNEQFF.